This T cell receptor (beta chain) was sequenced during a study of Ad26.COV2.S vaccination and SARS-CoV-2 variants. Study as a whole: Intramuscular Ad26.COV2.S at 5x10^10 or 1x10^11 viral particles.

Stated treatment: roughly 19 received Ad26.COV2.S at low or high dose, single or two shots; 5 received placebo; per-sample allocation not given. At day 63 after the first vaccine or placebo injection, samples were drawn. CDR3 size: 12 residues. CDR1 and CDR2 from the germline V gene are LGHDT and YNNKEL (reference sequence). Trimming shortened V by 4 bases and J by 6 bases, and 8 bases separated the two germline ends. Data came from immunoSEQ multiplex PCR; TCRdb stores just in-frame clones and leaves some out. The sample carries about 440,000 clones, 90% recorded once. The sample in question was peripheral blood, obtained in a trial of Ad26.COV2.S vaccine versus placebo. The TCR originated in a person between 18 and 59 years old who received the Ad26.COV2.S COVID-19 vaccine or a placebo. V gene TRBV3-1 (or the pseudogene TRBV3-2) combines with J gene TRBJ2-3; D is undetermined. CDR3 amino acids: CASSPAVDTQYF. The CDR3 nucleotides read TGTGCCAGCAGCCCTGCGGTCGATACGCAGTATTTT.